This T cell receptor (beta chain) originates from a study of blood T cell repertoires in COVID-19. Study as a whole: The United States, Italy and Spain were the sources of the acute and convalescent COVID-19 samples. Sample material is recorded as cDNA or gDNA derived from T cells, B-cell-depleted T cells, or PBMCs.

The trim removed 7 bases at V and 7 bases at J, leaving 6 bases unmatched. The CDR3 runs 14 residues. Germline assignment: CDR1 MNHNY and CDR2 SVGAGI (reference sequence). Authors' analysis steps: Reference gene primer amplification gave estimated nucleated cell counts. The assay was immunoSEQ multiplex PCR, and TCRdb's table has in-frame clones only and misses some. V and J calls plus clone size are reproduced from that table; the DNA served to infer D and trimming. The sample lists around 170,000 clones; roughly 90% were seen once. Sequencing input: peripheral blood. The V gene is TRBV6-6, the J gene TRBJ1-6; the match to TRBD1 covers 8 bases. This receptor was identified in a man in his 60s with acute or convalescent COVID-19. The CDR3 is CASTRQGTNSPLHF. In DNA form, the CDR3 reads TGTGCCAGCACCAGACAGGGGACCAATTCACCCCTCCACTTT.